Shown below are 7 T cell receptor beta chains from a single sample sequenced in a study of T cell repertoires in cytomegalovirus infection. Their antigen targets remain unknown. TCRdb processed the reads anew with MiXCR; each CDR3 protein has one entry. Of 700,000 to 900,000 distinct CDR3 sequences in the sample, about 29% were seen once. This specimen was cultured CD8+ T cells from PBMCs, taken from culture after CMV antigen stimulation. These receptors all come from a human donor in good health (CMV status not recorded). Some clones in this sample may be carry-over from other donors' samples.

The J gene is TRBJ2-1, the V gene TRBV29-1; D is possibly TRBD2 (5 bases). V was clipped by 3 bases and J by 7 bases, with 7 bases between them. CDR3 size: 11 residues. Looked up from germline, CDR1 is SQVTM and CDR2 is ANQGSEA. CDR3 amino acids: CSVERRNEQFF. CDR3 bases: TGCAGCGTTGAGAGGAGGAATGAGCAGTTCTTC.

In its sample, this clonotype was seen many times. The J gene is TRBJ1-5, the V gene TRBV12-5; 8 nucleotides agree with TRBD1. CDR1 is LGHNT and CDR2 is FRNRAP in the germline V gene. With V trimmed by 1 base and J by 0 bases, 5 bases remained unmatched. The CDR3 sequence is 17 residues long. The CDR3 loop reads CASGLALTGASNQPQHF. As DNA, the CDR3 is TGTGCTAGTGGTTTGGCCCTGACAGGGGCTAGCAATCAGCCCCAGCATTTT.

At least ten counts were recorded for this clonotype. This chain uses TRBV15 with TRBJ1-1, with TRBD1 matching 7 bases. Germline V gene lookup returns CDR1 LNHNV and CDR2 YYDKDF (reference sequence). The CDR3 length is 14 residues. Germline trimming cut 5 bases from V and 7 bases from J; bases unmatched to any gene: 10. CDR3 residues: CATSPRNRGSEAFF. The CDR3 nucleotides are TGTGCCACCAGCCCCCGAAACAGGGGAAGTGAAGCTTTCTTT.

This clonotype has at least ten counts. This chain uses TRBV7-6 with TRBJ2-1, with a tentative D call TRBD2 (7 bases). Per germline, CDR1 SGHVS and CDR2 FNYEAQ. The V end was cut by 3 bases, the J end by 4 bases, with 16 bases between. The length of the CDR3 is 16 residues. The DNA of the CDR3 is TGTGCCAGCAGCTTGGGGAGTGGGGGGGCGTACAATGAGCAGTTCTTC. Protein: CASSLGSGGAYNEQFF.

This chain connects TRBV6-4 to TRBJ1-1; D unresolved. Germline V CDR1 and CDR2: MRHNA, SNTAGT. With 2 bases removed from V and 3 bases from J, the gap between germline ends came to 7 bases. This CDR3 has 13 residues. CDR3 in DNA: TGTGCCAGCAGTGACGGTGGTTACACTGAAGCTTTCTTT. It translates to CASSDGGYTEAFF.

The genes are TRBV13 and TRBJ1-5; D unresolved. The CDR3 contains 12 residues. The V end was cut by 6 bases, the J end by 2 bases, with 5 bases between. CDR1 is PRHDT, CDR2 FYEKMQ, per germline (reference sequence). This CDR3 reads CASSQRNQPQHF. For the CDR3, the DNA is TGTGCCAGCAGTCAGCGCAATCAGCCCCAGCATTTT.

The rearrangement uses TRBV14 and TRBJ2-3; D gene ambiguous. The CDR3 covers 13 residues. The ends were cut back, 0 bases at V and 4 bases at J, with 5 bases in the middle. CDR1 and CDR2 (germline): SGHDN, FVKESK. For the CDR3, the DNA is TGTGCCAGCAGCCAAGATGTCCCAGATACGCAGTATTTT. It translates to CASSQDVPDTQYF.